The text below deals with one T cell receptor beta chain. An input of about 0.45 to 1 ug of RNA was subjected to reverse transcription using random hexamers. Multiplex immunoSEQ PCR targeted 54 Vbeta and 13 Jbeta TCR beta segments. A single record per CDR3 protein comes from TCRdb applying MiXCR to the immunoSEQ multiplex PCR reads. In the table there are some 300,000 distinct CDR3 sequences, 89% of which are singletons. The CDR3 covers 15 residues. V lost 1 base to trimming and J lost 3 bases, with 11 bases between them. The germline V gene has CDR1 LGHDT and CDR2 YNNKEL (reference sequence). These data are taken from a study of CD8 T cells in Susac syndrome.

The material sequenced was CD8+ T cells from PBMCs. The sequence came from a human donor with multiple sclerosis. The chain uses TRBV3-1 and TRBJ2-3; possibly TRBD2 for D (6 bases). CDR3 bases: TGTGCCAGCAGCCAAGGGACTACCAGGACAGATACGCAGTATTTT. It specifies CASSQGTTRTDTQYF.